A selection of T cell receptor beta chains follows, all from one sample in a study of T cell repertoires in cytomegalovirus infection. Each CDR3 protein gets one entry after TCRdb re-called the reads with MiXCR. The data hold around 740,000 distinct CDR3 sequences, with 35% to 40% observed a single time. The specimen sequenced was PBMCs. These receptors all stem from a human donor in good health (CMV status not recorded). Some clones in this sample may be carry-over from other donors' samples. Both conserved end residues are part of each CDR3. D genes are given only for firm matches. Some rows mark clone size as missing; the rest say once, few, many or name a class of expanded clone.

D: -
size: -
J: TRBJ2-7
V: TRBV6-1
DNA: TGTGCCAGCAGTGAGAGGGCACGATACGAGCAGTACTTC
CDR3: CASSERARYEQYF

D: TRBD2
size: -
J: TRBJ2-3
V: TRBV24-1
DNA: TGTGCCACCGGCTCGACTAGCGGGACAACAGATACGCAGTATTTT
CDR3: CATGSTSGTTDTQYF

D: -
size: -
J: TRBJ2-1
V: TRBV19
DNA: TGTGCCAGTAGTAGACTCACTTCCCCCGGGACCAGAAATGAGCAGTTCTTC
CDR3: CASSRLTSPGTRNEQFF

D: TRBD1
size: -
J: TRBJ2-5
V: TRBV7-3
DNA: TGTGCCAGCAGCCCTCGTTTCGGGACAGACGGCCAAGAGACCCAGTACTTC
CDR3: CASSPRFGTDGQETQYF

D: TRBD1
size: once
J: TRBJ1-6
V: TRBV28
DNA: TGTGCCAGCAACCCCTGGTGGGGACAGGGGTATTCACCCCTCCACTTT
CDR3: CASNPWWGQGYSPLHF

D: TRBD1
size: many
J: TRBJ1-1
V: TRBV19
DNA: TGTGCCAGTAGTTCCCTGGACAGGAGCGATGAAGCTTTCTTT
CDR3: CASSSLDRSDEAFF

D: -
size: many
J: TRBJ2-7
V: TRBV7-2
DNA: TGTGCCAGCAGCGGAATAGGGACGGGTAGCGACGAGCAGTACTTC
CDR3: CASSGIGTGSDEQYF

D: -
size: -
J: TRBJ1-5
V: TRBV28
DNA: TGTGCCAGCAGTTTACCCCCTGGGCCATTTAGCAATCAGCCCCAGCATTTT
CDR3: CASSLPPGPFSNQPQHF

D: TRBD2
size: -
J: TRBJ2-1
V: TRBV5-1
DNA: TGCGCCAGCAGCCCAGGAAGGTCTAGCGGGGGGATCTCCTACAATGAGCAGTTCTTC
CDR3: CASSPGRSSGGISYNEQFF

D: -
size: few
J: TRBJ2-7
V: TRBV28
DNA: TGTGCCAGCAGTCTAACCCCCGGGGGAGACGAGCAGTACTTC
CDR3: CASSLTPGGDEQYF

D: TRBD1
size: -
J: TRBJ2-7
V: TRBV4-2
DNA: TGTGCCAGCAGCCAAGAGTTAAAGGGGGCTTACGAGCAGTACTTC
CDR3: CASSQELKGAYEQYF

D: TRBD2
size: few
J: TRBJ2-1
V: TRBV5-5
DNA: TGTGCCAGCATCCGGACTAGCGGGGGGGCCTCGCATGAGCAGTTCTTC
CDR3: CASIRTSGGASHEQFF

D: -
size: few
J: TRBJ1-6
V: TRBV4-1
DNA: TGCGCCAGCAGCCAACTCGCTAATTCACCCCTCCACTTT
CDR3: CASSQLANSPLHF

D: TRBD1
size: -
J: TRBJ2-7
V: TRBV27
DNA: TGTGCCAGCGGGCGGACAGGACCCTACGAGCAGTACTTC
CDR3: CASGRTGPYEQYF

D: -
size: few
J: TRBJ1-5
V: TRBV19
DNA: TGTGCCAGTAGTATACAGGGACATAGCAATCAGCCCCAGCATTTT
CDR3: CASSIQGHSNQPQHF

D: -
size: -
J: TRBJ2-5
V: TRBV28
DNA: TGTGCCAGCCTCCGAATAGACAAGGGGGGCCGGGAGACCCAGTACTTC
CDR3: CASLRIDKGGRETQYF

D: -
size: -
J: TRBJ1-5
V: TRBV11-2
DNA: TGTGCCAGCAGCCCTGCCGGGGGGGCCAATCAGCCCCAGCATTTT
CDR3: CASSPAGGANQPQHF

D: -
size: few
J: TRBJ1-3
V: TRBV12-3/TRBV12-4
DNA: TGTGCCAGCAGCCTGGCGGAAGGAAACACCATATATTTT
CDR3: CASSLAEGNTIYF

D: -
size: -
J: TRBJ1-1
V: TRBV2
DNA: TGTGACGGACCGACAGAAACTATCTTGAACACTGAAGCTTTCTTT
CDR3: CDGPTETILNTEAFF

D: -
size: -
J: TRBJ2-1
V: TRBV5-4
DNA: TGTGCCAGCAGCTTGGTGGCAAACTACAATGAGCAGTTCTTC
CDR3: CASSLVANYNEQFF

D: -
size: -
J: TRBJ1-2
V: TRBV12-3/TRBV12-4
DNA: TGTGCCAGCAGTTTTTCGCTTGTTCAAGGCTACACCTTC
CDR3: CASSFSLVQGYTF

D: -
size: -
J: TRBJ1-5
V: TRBV28
DNA: TGTGCCAGCAGTTTTTTGGCGACGGGGCCGGATCAGCCCCAGCATTTT
CDR3: CASSFLATGPDQPQHF

D: TRBD1
size: -
J: TRBJ2-1
V: TRBV5-1
DNA: TGCGCCAGCTGGGACAGGGTACCCTACAATGAGCAGTTCTTC
CDR3: CASWDRVPYNEQFF

D: -
size: -
J: TRBJ2-3
V: TRBV24-1
DNA: TGTGCCACCAGTGATTTGGACAATTGGGGCACAGATACGCAGTATTTT
CDR3: CATSDLDNWGTDTQYF

D: -
size: -
J: TRBJ2-3
V: TRBV7-3
DNA: TGTGCCAGCAGCTTAACGGACCTAATAGGCACAGATACGCAGTATTTT
CDR3: CASSLTDLIGTDTQYF

D: -
size: -
J: TRBJ1-2
V: TRBV28
DNA: TGTGCCAGCAGTTTTTCTCTCTATGGCTACACCTTC
CDR3: CASSFSLYGYTF

D: -
size: -
J: TRBJ1-4
V: TRBV28
DNA: TGTGCCAGCAGTTTAATAGGGGATAGTGAAAAACTGTTTTTT
CDR3: CASSLIGDSEKLFF

D: -
size: -
J: TRBJ2-2
V: TRBV7-9
DNA: TGTGCCAGCAGCTTCACTTCCCCCGGGGAGCTGTTTTTT
CDR3: CASSFTSPGELFF

D: -
size: few
J: TRBJ1-1
V: TRBV7-2
DNA: TGTGCCAGCAGCCCTCTCCGGGACGGGACGGAAGCTTTCTTT
CDR3: CASSPLRDGTEAFF

D: -
size: -
J: TRBJ1-1
V: TRBV19
DNA: TGTGCCAGTAGTATAGGTGGGTCGAACACTGAAGCTTTCTTT
CDR3: CASSIGGSNTEAFF

D: TRBD1
size: -
J: TRBJ2-7
V: TRBV12-3/TRBV12-4
DNA: TGTGCCAGCAACTCCCGGGACAGGGGTAATTACGAGCAGTACTTC
CDR3: CASNSRDRGNYEQYF

D: -
size: few
J: TRBJ1-5
V: TRBV7-8
DNA: TGTGCCAGCAGCGCCTCGAGGGGCCGAAATCAGCCCCAGCATTTT
CDR3: CASSASRGRNQPQHF

D: -
size: -
J: TRBJ2-4
V: TRBV20-1
DNA: TGCAGTGCTAGAGAGGGCAGGGCAGGGGCCAAAAACATTCAGTACTTC
CDR3: CSAREGRAGAKNIQYF

D: -
size: -
J: TRBJ2-3
V: TRBV11-3
DNA: TGTGCCAGCAAACTTTCGGAAGGGGCAGATACGCAGTATTTT
CDR3: CASKLSEGADTQYF

D: -
size: -
J: TRBJ1-1
V: TRBV28
DNA: TGTGCCAGCAGTGAAGGGCCCACAGGGCGGGTGAACACTGAAGCTTTCTTT
CDR3: CASSEGPTGRVNTEAFF

D: -
size: many
J: TRBJ2-3
V: TRBV28
DNA: TGTGCCAGCAGTTTTTCCTATACGCAGTATTTT
CDR3: CASSFSYTQYF